This TCR beta chain was sequenced during a study of T cell responses to AZD1222 COVID-19 vaccine. About the research overall: Second-dose intervals of approximately 4 or approximately 12 weeks were pooled. Whole-study findings and limits: Researchers took repertoire samples only after the peak T cell response had come.

V lost 4 bases, J lost 4 bases, and 8 bases lay in between. The CDR3 has 13 amino acids. CDR1 is SEHNR and CDR2 is FQNEAQ in the germline V gene (reference sequence). Sequenced by immunoSEQ multiplex PCR; TCRdb stores in-frame clones only, minus some. The data hold roughly 130,000 clones, with approximately 85% observed a single time. A note on this clone: Its specificity is unknown.

This chain links TRBV7-9 with TRBJ1-3, with D possibly being TRBD1 (6 bases). Sample: peripheral blood, taken on day 0 of AZD1222 vaccination. The sequence derives from an adult in good health. The DNA of the CDR3 is TGTGCCAGCAGCTCGGGGGCGGGAAACACCATATATTTT. Translation: CASSSGAGNTIYF.